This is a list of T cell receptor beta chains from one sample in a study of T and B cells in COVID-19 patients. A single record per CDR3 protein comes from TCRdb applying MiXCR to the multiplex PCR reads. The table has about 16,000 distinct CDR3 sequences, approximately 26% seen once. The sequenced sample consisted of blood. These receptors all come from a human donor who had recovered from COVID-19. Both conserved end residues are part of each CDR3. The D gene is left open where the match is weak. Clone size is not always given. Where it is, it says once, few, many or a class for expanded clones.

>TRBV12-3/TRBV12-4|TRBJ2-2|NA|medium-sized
TGTGCCAGCAGTTGGGAGAGGACCACCGGGGAGCTGTTTTTT
CASSWERTTGELFF
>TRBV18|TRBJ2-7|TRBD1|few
TGTGCCAGCTCACCAGGACAGGGGACCTACGAGCAGTACTTC
CASSPGQGTYEQYF
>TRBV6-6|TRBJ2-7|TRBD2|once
TGCGCCAGCAGTGAGGGGACTACTTACGAGCAGTACTTC
CASSEGTTYEQYF
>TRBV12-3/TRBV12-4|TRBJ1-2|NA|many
TGTGCCAGCAGTCGACGACAGAACTATGGCTACACCTTC
CASSRRQNYGYTF
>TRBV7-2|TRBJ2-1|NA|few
TGTGCCAGCAGCTTAGTCGATGAGCAGTTCTTC
CASSLVDEQFF
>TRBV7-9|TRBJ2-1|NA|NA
TGTGCCAGCAGGGACGGCTCCTACAATGAGCAGTTCTTC
CASRDGSYNEQFF
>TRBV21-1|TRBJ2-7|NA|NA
TGTGCCAGCAGCGTTCTGGTTGGGGTCGAGAACTTC
CASSVLVGVENF
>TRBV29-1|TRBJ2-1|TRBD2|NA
TGCAGCGTTGAAGTGAGAAGGGCGGGGGGGCCTCATTACTACAATGAGCAGTTCTTC
CSVEVRRAGGPHYYNEQFF
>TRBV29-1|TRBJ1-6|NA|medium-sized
TGCAGCGTTCGGGGGGATAATTCACCCCTCCACTTT
CSVRGDNSPLHF
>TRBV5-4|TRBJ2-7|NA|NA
TGTGCCAGCAGCTTGGACAGGCCTTACGAGCAGTACTTC
CASSLDRPYEQYF
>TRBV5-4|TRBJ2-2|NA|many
TGTGCCGGGCGAGGGAACACCGGGGAGCTGTTTTTT
CAGRGNTGELFF
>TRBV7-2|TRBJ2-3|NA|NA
TGTGCCAGCAGCTTATGGGTCAGTACGCAGTATTTT
CASSLWVSTQYF
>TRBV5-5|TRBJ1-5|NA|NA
TGTGCCAGCAGCTTAACAGGGAGTAATCAGCCCCAGCATTTT
CASSLTGSNQPQHF
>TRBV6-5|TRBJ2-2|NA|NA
TGTGCCAGCAGTTATGCGGGGCCCTACGGGACCGGGGAGCTGTTTTTT
CASSYAGPYGTGELFF
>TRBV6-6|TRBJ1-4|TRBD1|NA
TGTGCCAGCATCCCCCGGGACAGCGGGAATGAAAAACTGTTTTTT
CASIPRDSGNEKLFF
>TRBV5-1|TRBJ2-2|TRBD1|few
TGCGCCAGCAGCGGAACACAGGGGGCGACCGGGGAGCTGTTTTTT
CASSGTQGATGELFF
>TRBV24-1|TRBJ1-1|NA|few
TGTGCCACCAGCAACGGGTGGGACACTGAAGCTTTCTTT
CATSNGWDTEAFF
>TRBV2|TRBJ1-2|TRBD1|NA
TGTGCCAGCAGGGAGGGGACAGGGCCTCATGGCTACACCTTC
CASREGTGPHGYTF
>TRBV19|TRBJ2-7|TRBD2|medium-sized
TGTGCCAGTAGTTTTAGCGGGAGCCACGAGCAGTACTTC
CASSFSGSHEQYF
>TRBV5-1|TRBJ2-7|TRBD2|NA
TGCGCCAGCAGCTTGGGACTAGCGGGAGTGGAGTACTTC
CASSLGLAGVEYF
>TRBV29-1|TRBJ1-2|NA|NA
TGCAGCGTTGATGAAGGCTATGGCTACACCTTC
CSVDEGYGYTF